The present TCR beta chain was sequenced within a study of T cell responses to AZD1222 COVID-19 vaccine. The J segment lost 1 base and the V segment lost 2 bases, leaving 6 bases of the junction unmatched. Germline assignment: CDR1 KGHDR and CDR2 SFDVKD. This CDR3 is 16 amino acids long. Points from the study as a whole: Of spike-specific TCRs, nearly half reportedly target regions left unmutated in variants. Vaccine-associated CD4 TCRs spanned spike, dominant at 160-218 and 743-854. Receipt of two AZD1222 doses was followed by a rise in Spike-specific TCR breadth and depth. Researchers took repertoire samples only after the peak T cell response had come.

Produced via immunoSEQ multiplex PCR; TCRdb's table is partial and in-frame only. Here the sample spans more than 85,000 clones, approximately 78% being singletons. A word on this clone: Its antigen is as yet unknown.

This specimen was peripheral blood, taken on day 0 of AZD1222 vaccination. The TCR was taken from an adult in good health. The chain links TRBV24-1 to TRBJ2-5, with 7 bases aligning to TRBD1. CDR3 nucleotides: TGTGCCACCAGTGATTCGGGACAGAATCTCCAAGAGACCCAGTACTTC. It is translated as CATSDSGQNLQETQYF.